What follows are 3 T cell receptor beta chains derived from one specimen sequenced in a study of regulatory T cells in long-lasting Graves disease. Time point of the sample: newly diagnosed GD, antithyroid drugs for less than 3 months. Making the TCR library involved RNA that had been extracted from PBMCs. Library construction for TCR beta used iRepertoire HTBI primers and Arm-PCR of CDR3 regions. One entry per CDR3 protein results from TCRdb running MiXCR on the multiplex PCR reads. There are a few hundred thousand distinct CDR3 sequences in the sample; 11% to 15% occur only once, and about 15% lies in the top ten. These data are also associated with another study on T cells in Graves' hyperthyroidism and ophthalmopathy.

The sequencing here drew on peripheral blood mononuclear cells (PBMCs), taken at new diagnosis, from a patient treated with antithyroid drugs. These receptors originate from a woman between 50 and 59 years old with Graves disease.

This clonotype has only a few counts. The chain has TRBV19 and TRBJ2-7; 11 positions match TRBD1. The CDR3 extends over 15 amino acids. V shed 3 bases and J 4 bases; nucleotides not matched to a gene: 5. Germline V gives CDR1 LNHDA, CDR2 SQIVND (reference sequence). DNA of the CDR3: TGTGCCAGTAGTATCGGACAGGGGGCGATTTACGAGCAGTACTTC. Its protein is CASSIGQGAIYEQYF.

The chain links TRBV5-1 to TRBJ2-1; 8 bases map to TRBD2. Per the germline V gene, CDR1 is SGHRS and CDR2 is YFSETQ. The CDR3 extends over 15 amino acids. V was clipped by 1 base and J by 8 bases; unmatched bases: 8. CDR3 sequence: CASSLLAGGYDEQFF. The DNA for the CDR3 is TGCGCCAGCAGCTTGCTGGCGGGAGGTTACGATGAGCAGTTCTTC.

The genes are TRBV18 and TRBJ2-2; 11 bases align to TRBD2. CDR3 length equals 18 residues. Germline CDR1 reads KGHSH; CDR2 reads LQKENI. Trimming took 3 bases from V and 7 from J; bases not matched to a gene: 13. Here the CDR3 DNA reads TGTGCCAGCTCACCGAAGACGACGACTAGCGGGACAGTCGGGGAGCTGTTTTTT. This translates into CASSPKTTTSGTVGELFF.